This TCR beta chain was sequenced during a study of radiation and T cells in renal cell carcinoma. Study conclusions and caveats: Compared with controls, irradiated tumors showed greater TCR clonality. Dominant CDR3 motifs were more common in irradiated tumors than controls.

A note on this clone: The antigen is not known.

Measured with immunoSEQ multiplex PCR; TCRdb has only the in-frame clones, and not every one. The sample records under 5,500 clones, roughly 53% being singletons. As for treatment: 15 Gy SBRT to primary tumor, nephrectomy 4 weeks later. The sample in question was tumor tissue, obtained from a patient whose treatment included radiotherapy and nephrectomy. This TCR was recovered from a man aged 55 to 70 with renal cell carcinoma.

The CDR3 region is CASSPHTGGEGGTEAFF. For the CDR3, the DNA is TGTGCCAGCAGCCCCCACACAGGGGGCGAAGGAGGGACTGAAGCTTTCTTT. The rearrangement joins TRBV11-2 to TRBJ1-1, with TRBD1 matching 9 bases. Germline lookup yields CDR1 SGHAT and CDR2 FQNNGV. J was trimmed by 5 bases and V by 5 bases; bases with no gene match: 15. CDR3 length equals 17 residues.